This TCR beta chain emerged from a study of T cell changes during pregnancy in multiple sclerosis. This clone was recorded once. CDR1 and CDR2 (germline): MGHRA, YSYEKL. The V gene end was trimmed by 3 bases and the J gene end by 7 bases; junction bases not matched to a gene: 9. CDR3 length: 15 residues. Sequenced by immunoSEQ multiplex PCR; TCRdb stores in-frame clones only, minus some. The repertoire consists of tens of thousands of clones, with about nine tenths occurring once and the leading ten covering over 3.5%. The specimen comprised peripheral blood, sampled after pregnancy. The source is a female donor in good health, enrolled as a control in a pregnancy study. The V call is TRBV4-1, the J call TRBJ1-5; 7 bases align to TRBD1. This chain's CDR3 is CASSHRGFTGQPQHF. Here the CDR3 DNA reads TGCGCCAGCAGCCACAGGGGGTTCACGGGGCAGCCCCAGCATTTT.